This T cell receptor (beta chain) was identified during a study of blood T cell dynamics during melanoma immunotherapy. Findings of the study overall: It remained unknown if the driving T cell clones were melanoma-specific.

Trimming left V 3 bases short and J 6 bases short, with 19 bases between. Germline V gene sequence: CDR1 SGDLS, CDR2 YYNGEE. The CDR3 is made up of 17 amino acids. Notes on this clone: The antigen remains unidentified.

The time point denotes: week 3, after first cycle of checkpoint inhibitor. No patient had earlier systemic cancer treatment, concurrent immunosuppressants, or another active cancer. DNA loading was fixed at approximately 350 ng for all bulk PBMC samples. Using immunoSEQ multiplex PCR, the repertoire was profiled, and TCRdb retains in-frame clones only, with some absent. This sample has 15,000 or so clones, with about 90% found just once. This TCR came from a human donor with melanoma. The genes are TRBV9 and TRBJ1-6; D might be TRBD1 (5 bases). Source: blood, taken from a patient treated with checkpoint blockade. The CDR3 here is CASSDNMGPPGNSPLHF. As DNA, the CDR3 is TGTGCCAGCAGCGATAACATGGGGCCCCCCGGTAATTCACCCCTCCACTTT.